A selection of T cell receptor beta chains follows, all from one sample in a study of cytomegalovirus exposure and HLA in healthy donors. Assay: immunoSEQ multiplex PCR; the TCRdb copy retains only in-frame clones and omits some. The sample has 95,000 to 150,000 clones. Sequencing was performed on PBMCs. The receptor source for this set is a young man in good health and CMV-seronegative. Both conserved end residues are part of each CDR3. The order of the fields is D gene, J gene, V gene, CDR3 protein, CDR3 DNA. D genes are given only for firm matches.

>TRBD1|TRBJ1-5|TRBV19
CASSLGAGGYQPQHF
TGTGCCAGTAGTCTAGGGGCAGGGGGCTATCAGCCCCAGCATTTT
>-|TRBJ2-2|TRBV7-9
CASSLKGLYTGELFF
TGTGCCAGCAGCTTAAAGGGACTGTACACCGGGGAGCTGTTTTTT
>TRBD1|TRBJ1-5|TRBV19
CASSTRQGARVGVNQPQHF
TGTGCCAGTAGTACACGACAGGGGGCGAGGGTGGGGGTAAATCAGCCCCAGCATTTT
>TRBD2|TRBJ2-7|TRBV28
CASSGTRREQYF
TGTGCCAGCAGTGGGACTAGGAGGGAGCAGTACTTC
>-|TRBJ1-4|TRBV11-1
CASSDDSLVLFF
TGTGCCAGCAGCGATGACAGTTTAGTCCTTTTTTTT
>-|TRBJ1-5|TRBV19
CASSPGAYSNQPQHF
TGTGCCAGTAGCCCAGGGGCTTATAGCAATCAGCCCCAGCATTTT
>TRBD2|TRBJ2-4|TRBV4-3
CASSPRVGLAGPIHKNIQYF
TGCGCCAGCAGCCCGCGAGTGGGACTAGCGGGTCCCATTCACAAAAACATTCAGTACTTC
>TRBD1|TRBJ1-4|TRBV6-5
CASSQRTGREKLFF
TGTGCCAGCAGTCAGAGGACAGGGCGTGAAAAACTGTTTTTT
>TRBD1|TRBJ1-4|TRBV28
CASRPPGQGNEKLFF
TGTGCCAGCAGACCTCCGGGACAGGGGAATGAAAAACTGTTTTTT
>-|TRBJ1-4|TRBV6-5
CASSDGGGSEKLFF
TGTGCCAGCAGTGACGGGGGCGGGAGTGAAAAACTGTTTTTT
>TRBD1|TRBJ1-6|TRBV13
CASSLFWDRDSPLHF
TGTGCCAGCAGCTTATTTTGGGACAGGGATTCACCCCTCCACTTT
>TRBD1|TRBJ1-1|TRBV11-1
CASSEGQGYTEAFF
TGTGCCAGCAGCGAGGGACAGGGATACACTGAAGCTTTCTTT
>-|TRBJ2-7|TRBV5-6
CASSLAAYEQYF
TGTGCCAGCAGCTTAGCGGCCTACGAGCAGTACTTC
>-|TRBJ2-1|TRBV5-6
CASSLNGRNEQFF
TGTGCCAGCAGCTTGAATGGGAGAAATGAGCAGTTCTTC
>-|TRBJ1-5|TRBV7-2
CASSRQINQPQHF
TGTGCCAGCAGCCGACAGATCAATCAGCCCCAGCATTTT
>TRBD2|TRBJ2-1|TRBV7-2
CASSLSGATYNEQFF
TGTGCCAGCAGCCTTAGCGGGGCTACCTACAATGAGCAGTTCTTC
>TRBD2|TRBJ2-7|TRBV19
CASSPGEAGVQYF
TGTGCCAGTAGTCCGGGAGAGGCGGGGGTGCAGTACTTC
>TRBD1|TRBJ1-1|TRBV29-1
CSVEQGGNTEAFF
TGCAGCGTTGAACAGGGGGGGAACACTGAAGCTTTCTTT
>TRBD2|TRBJ2-5|TRBV19
CASSLLAGEEQETQYF
TGTGCCAGTAGTTTATTAGCGGGAGAAGAGCAAGAGACCCAGTACTTC
>-|TRBJ1-4|TRBV30
CAWSLGAGLSEKLFF
TGTGCCTGGAGTCTGGGGGCGGGTCTATCGGAAAAACTGTTTTTT
>TRBD1|TRBJ1-1|TRBV19
CASSPDRTGHTEAFF
TGTGCCAGTAGTCCGGACCGGACAGGACACACTGAAGCTTTCTTT
>-|TRBJ1-6|TRBV4-1
CASSQDIVRTVVGNSPLHF
TGCGCCAGCAGCCAAGACATCGTAAGGACAGTTGTTGGGAATTCACCCCTCCACTTT
>TRBD1|TRBJ2-2|TRBV2
CASSLPGQAGTGELFF
TGTGCCAGCAGCCTACCGGGACAGGCAGGAACCGGGGAGCTGTTTTTT
>-|TRBJ2-6|TRBV29-1
CSVPDSRSGANVLTF
TGCAGCGTACCTGACAGCCGTTCTGGGGCCAACGTCCTGACTTTC
>TRBD1|TRBJ2-3|TRBV19
CASSTRDSFTDTQYF
TGTGCCAGTAGTACCCGGGACAGCTTCACAGATACGCAGTATTTT
>-|TRBJ2-7|TRBV4-1
CASSQVPTETYEQYF
TGCGCCAGCAGCCAAGTCCCGACGGAGACCTACGAGCAGTACTTC
>TRBD1|TRBJ1-1|TRBV11-1
CASSLGAGGLNTEAFF
TGTGCCAGCAGCTTAGGGGCAGGGGGATTGAACACTGAAGCTTTCTTT